This TCR beta chain was sequenced in a study of blood T cell repertoires in COVID-19. Trimming cost V 6 bases and J 1 base, with 18 bases left between them. The germline gives CDR1 MNHEY, CDR2 SMNVEV (reference sequence). This CDR3 has 16 residues. The data were produced by immunoSEQ multiplex PCR, yet TCRdb's version contains in-frame clones alone and is incomplete. The sample carries over 200,000 clones, about 90% recorded once. Ten or more counts support this clone. This chain joins TRBV27 and TRBJ1-2; no clear D gene. The sample was peripheral blood. The TCR was taken from a man in his forties with active or convalescent COVID-19. In nucleotides, the CDR3 is TGTGCCAGCAGCTTCATTTCCTCCCGGGTTAACTATGGCTACACCTTC. Its translation is CASSFISSRVNYGYTF.